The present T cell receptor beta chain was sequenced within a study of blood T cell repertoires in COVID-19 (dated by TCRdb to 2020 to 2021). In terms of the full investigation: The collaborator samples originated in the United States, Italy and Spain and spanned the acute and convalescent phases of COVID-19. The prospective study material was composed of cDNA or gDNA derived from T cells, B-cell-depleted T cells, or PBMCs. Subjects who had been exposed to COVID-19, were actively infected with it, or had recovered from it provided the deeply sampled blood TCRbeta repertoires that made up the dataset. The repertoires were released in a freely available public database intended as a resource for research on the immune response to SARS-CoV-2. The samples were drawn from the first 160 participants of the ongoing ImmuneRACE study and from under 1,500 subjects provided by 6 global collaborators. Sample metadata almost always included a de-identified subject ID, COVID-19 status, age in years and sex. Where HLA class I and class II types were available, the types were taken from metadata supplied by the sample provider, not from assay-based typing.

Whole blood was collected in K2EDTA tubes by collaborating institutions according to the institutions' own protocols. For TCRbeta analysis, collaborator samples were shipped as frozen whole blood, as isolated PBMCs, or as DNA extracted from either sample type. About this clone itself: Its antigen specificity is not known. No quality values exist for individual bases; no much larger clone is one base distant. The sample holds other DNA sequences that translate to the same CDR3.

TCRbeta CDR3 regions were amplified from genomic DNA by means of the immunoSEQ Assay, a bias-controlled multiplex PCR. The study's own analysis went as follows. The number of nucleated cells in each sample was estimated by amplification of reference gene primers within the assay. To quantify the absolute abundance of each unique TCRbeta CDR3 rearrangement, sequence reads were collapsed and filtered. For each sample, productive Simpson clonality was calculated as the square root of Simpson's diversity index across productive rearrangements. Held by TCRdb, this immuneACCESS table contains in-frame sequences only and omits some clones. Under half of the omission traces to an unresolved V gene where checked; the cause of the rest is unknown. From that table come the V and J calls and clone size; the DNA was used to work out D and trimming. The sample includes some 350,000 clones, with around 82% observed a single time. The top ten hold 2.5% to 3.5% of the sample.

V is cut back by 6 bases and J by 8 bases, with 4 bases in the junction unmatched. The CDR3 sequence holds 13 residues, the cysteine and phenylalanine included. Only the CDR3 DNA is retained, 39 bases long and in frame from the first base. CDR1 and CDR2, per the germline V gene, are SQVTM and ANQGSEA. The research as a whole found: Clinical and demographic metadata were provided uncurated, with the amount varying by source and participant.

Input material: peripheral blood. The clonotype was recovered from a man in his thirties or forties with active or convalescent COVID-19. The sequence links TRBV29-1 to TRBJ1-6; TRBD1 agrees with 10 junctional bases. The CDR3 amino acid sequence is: CSVRTGGDSPLHF. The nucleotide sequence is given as TGCAGCGTCCGGACAGGGGGGGATTCACCCCTCCACTTT.